What follows are 9 T cell receptor beta chains derived from one specimen sequenced in a study of blood T cells in healthy people across ages. Through a sample-barcoded 5' primer and a J-beta primer mix, a second PCR was run for about 6 to 12 cycles. TCRdb reanalysed the 5' RACE reads using MiXCR and keeps one entry per CDR3 protein. The sample holds about 720,000 distinct CDR3 sequences, about a fifth seen once. The sequenced material came from blood. The receptor set was obtained from a man aged 65-85 years in good health.

The gene calls are TRBV6-4 and TRBJ1-5, with D tentatively TRBD1 (5 bases). CDR1 and CDR2 from the germline V gene are MRHNA and SNTAGT. V lost 6 bases and J 0 bases, leaving 18 bases between the germline ends. The CDR3 is 17 amino acids. The CDR3 bases are TGTGCCAGCAGGCAGGGCCCTTTCCCTTATAGCAATCAGCCCCAGCATTTT. As protein: CASRQGPFPYSNQPQHF.

This clonotype was detected only a few times. The chain employs TRBV7-2 and TRBJ2-5; no definite D call. The CDR3 has 15 amino acids. Looked up from germline, CDR1 is SGHTA and CDR2 is FQGNSA. The V gene lost 1 base and the J gene lost 4 bases, with 13 bases spanning the gap. The CDR3 nucleotides are TGTGCCAGCAGCTTAGTTCGGACCCCGGGAGAGACCCAGTACTTC. This translates into CASSLVRTPGETQYF.

This chain links TRBV7-9 with TRBJ2-7, with D uncertain. The CDR3 is 13 residues long. Germline lookup yields CDR1 SEHNR and CDR2 FQNEAQ (reference sequence). The V and J ends lost 3 bases and 6 bases respectively, with 12 bases between them. Here the CDR3 reads CASSFVGFGEQYF. In nucleotides, the CDR3 is TGTGCCAGCAGCTTTGTAGGCTTTGGCGAGCAGTACTTC.

V and J are TRBV20-1 and TRBJ2-1; TRBD2 matches 11 bases. The CDR3 consists of 15 residues. With 3 bases clipped from V and 5 bases from J, the junction kept 6 bases outside the gene matches. Germline V CDR1 and CDR2: DFQATT, SNEGSKA (reference sequence). The chain's CDR3 is CSASLPGLADNEQFF. The CDR3 DNA follows: TGCAGTGCTAGCCTGCCGGGACTAGCGGACAATGAGCAGTTCTTC.

This clonotype was detected only once. The DNA of the CDR3 is TGCGCCAGCAGCCAAGATAAGAAAAGAGGCTACACCTTC. This gives the protein CASSQDKKRGYTF. This sequence joins TRBV4-3 and TRBJ1-2; D uncertain. The germline gives CDR1 LGHNA, CDR2 YSLEER. CDR3 length: 13 residues. Between the trimmed V and J ends, which lost 0 bases and 8 bases, there was a span of 10 bases.

The J gene is TRBJ1-3, the V gene TRBV7-2; tentative D call: TRBD1 (5 bases). From germline, CDR1 is SGHTA and CDR2 FQGNSA. The CDR3 contains 15 residues. The ends were cut back, 2 bases at V and 1 base at J, with 9 bases in the middle. CDR3 region: CASSLLGRSGNTIYF. The CDR3 region has the DNA TGTGCCAGCAGCTTATTGGGGCGATCTGGAAACACCATATATTTT.

This clonotype has just a few counts. The chain recombines TRBV6-5 with TRBJ2-5, with TRBD2 as a possible D gene (7 bases). Per the germline V gene, CDR1 is MNHEY and CDR2 is SVGAGI. This CDR3 region has 13 residues. Between the trimmed V and J ends, which lost 4 bases and 11 bases, there was a span of 17 bases. The CDR3 loop reads CASSLVWGREQYF. The CDR3 region has the DNA TGTGCCAGCAGTTTGGTTTGGGGGCGGGAGCAGTACTTC.

This clonotype was counted many times. V is TRBV7-6 and J is TRBJ2-3; TRBD1 is a possible D gene (7 bases). Trimming cost V 2 bases and J 3 bases, with 12 bases left between them. The CDR3 has 15 residues. Germline assignment: CDR1 SGHVS and CDR2 FNYEAQ. The CDR3 is CASSLQGGRTDTQYF. In DNA form, the CDR3 reads TGTGCCAGCAGCTTACAGGGGGGAAGGACAGATACGCAGTATTTT.

The V call is TRBV18, the J call TRBJ2-3, with D possibly TRBD1 on 5 matching bases. The CDR3 covers 15 residues. Germline assignment: CDR1 KGHSH and CDR2 LQKENI. V was pared by 2 bases and J by 5 bases, with 14 bases between. CDR3 in amino acids: CASSPSLTRGDTQYF. For the CDR3, the DNA is TGTGCCAGCTCACCAAGCTTGACAAGGGGAGATACGCAGTATTTT.